Each of the 2 T cell receptor beta chains below was sequenced from the same sample in a study of T cells in localized non-small cell lung cancer. Produced via immunoSEQ multiplex PCR; TCRdb's table is partial and in-frame only. The sample shows about 59,000 clones, roughly 90% of them seen only once. Sequenced here: peripheral blood, sampled before any cancer treatment. The receptor source for this set is a man aged 35-69 years with stage I squamous cell lung carcinoma.

The V call is TRBV11-2, the J call TRBJ2-5; 8 bases line up with TRBD2. J gave up 4 bases and V 1 base, and 5 bases lay outside the gene matches. This CDR3 is 15 amino acids long. The germline CDR1 and CDR2 sequences are SGHAT and FQNNGV. Here the CDR3 DNA reads TGTGCCAGCAGCTTAGCGGGAGGGCGGGGAGAGACCCAGTACTTC. Translation: CASSLAGGRGETQYF.

CDR3 DNA sequence: TGCCTTAGGGGGGAGGCGGGTGGCTACACCTTC. Its protein product is CLRGEAGGYTF. The chain recombines TRBV20-1 with TRBJ1-2; D is possibly TRBD1 (6 bases). CDR3 length: 11 amino acids. Germline CDR1 and CDR2: DFQATT and SNEGSKA (reference sequence).